These 16 T cell receptor beta chains share one sample of origin, sequenced in a study of T-cell reconstitution after alpha-beta-depleted transplantation in children. Unique molecular identifiers were used in preparing the TCRbeta library. TCRdb re-called the PCR reads with MiXCR, one entry per CDR3 protein. Among more than 150,000 distinct CDR3 sequences listed, about 6.3% were seen once. Sequencing was performed on PBMCs from the stem cell graft donor, taken from the stem cell graft. The receptors stem from a human donor who donated a stem cell graft to a child with Wiskott-Aldrich syndrome.

Ten or more counts support this clonotype. The V and J genes are TRBV5-1 and TRBJ1-2; the D gene is possibly TRBD1 (6 bases). The V end lost 0 bases, the J end lost 1 base, and 13 bases lay between the germline ends. This CDR3 is 16 amino acids long. CDR1 and CDR2 (germline): SGHRS, YFSETQ. Here the CDR3 reads CASSLGRGSLNYGYTF. In DNA form, the CDR3 reads TGCGCCAGCAGCTTGGGTAGGGGGTCCCTTAACTATGGCTACACCTTC.

Ten or more counts support this clonotype. The gene calls are TRBV29-1 and TRBJ1-3; D unresolved. CDR1 and CDR2 (germline): SQVTM, ANQGSEA. This CDR3 is 14 amino acids long. V lost 4 bases and J 4 bases, leaving 14 bases between the germline ends. The CDR3, as DNA: TGCAGCGTTGTGATGAACAGCGTGGGAAACACCATATATTTT. Translation gives CSVVMNSVGNTIYF.

This clonotype was counted ten times or more. The J gene is TRBJ2-1, the V gene TRBV3-1; D is ambiguous. This CDR3 is 13 amino acids long. The germline V gene has CDR1 LGHDT and CDR2 YNNKEL (reference sequence). V was clipped by 1 base and J by 5 bases, with 6 bases between them. The CDR3 DNA reads as TGTGCCAGCAGCCAAGTTCGCGACAATGAGCAGTTCTTC. Encoded protein: CASSQVRDNEQFF.

This clonotype was counted many times. The chain links TRBV30 to TRBJ1-4, with D tentatively TRBD1 (5 bases). This CDR3 contains 17 residues. Deletions cut 0 bases from V and 0 bases from J, with 14 bases between. Germline-derived CDR1 and CDR2 are GTSNPN and SVGIG (reference sequence). Here the CDR3 DNA reads TGTGCCTGGAGTGTACCCGACAGCACGGCAACTAATGAAAAACTGTTTTTT. Translation gives CAWSVPDSTATNEKLFF. Filled out from reference TRBV30 and TRBJ1-4, the complete variable domain reads SQTIHQWPATLVQPVGSPLSLECTVEGTSNPNLYWYRQAAGRGLQLLFYSVGIGQISSEVPQNLSASRPQDRQFILSSKKLLLSDSGFYLCAWSVPDSTATNEKLFFGSGTQLSVL.

This clonotype was seen ten or more times. The chain employs TRBV4-1 and TRBJ1-2, with 9 bases lining up with TRBD1. J lost 1 base, V lost 6 bases, and 6 bases had no gene match. This CDR3 contains 15 residues. CDR1 and CDR2 (germline): MGHRA, YSYEKL. The CDR3 is CASRSVGQGNYGYTF. The DNA for the CDR3 is TGCGCCAGCAGGTCGGTGGGACAGGGTAACTATGGCTACACCTTC.

This clonotype was seen at least ten times. The chain has TRBV20-1 and TRBJ2-2, with a tentative D call TRBD2 (5 bases). CDR1 and CDR2 from the germline V gene are DFQATT and SNEGSKA (reference sequence). Trimming removed 0 bases from V and 1 base from J, with 6 bases in between. The CDR3 runs 14 residues. The CDR3: CSARDGRNTGELFF. In DNA form, the CDR3 reads TGCAGTGCTAGAGATGGGAGGAACACCGGGGAGCTGTTTTTT.

In its sample, this clonotype was seen many times. V is TRBV12-3 or TRBV12-4 and J is TRBJ2-2; possible D gene TRBD1, 6 bases. V dropped 6 bases and J dropped 1 base, with 6 bases sitting between them. This CDR3 has 13 residues. The CDR3 DNA is TGTGCCAGCAGGACAGGGAACACCGGGGAGCTGTTTTTT. This codes for CASRTGNTGELFF.

The V call is TRBV6-5, the J call TRBJ2-2, with TRBD1 as a possible D gene (7 bases). The ends were cut back, 2 bases at V and 7 bases at J, with 8 bases in the middle. This CDR3 has 13 residues. Germline CDR1 reads MNHEY; CDR2 reads SVGAGI. Here the CDR3 reads CASSYQGGGELFF. The CDR3 coding sequence is TGTGCCAGCAGTTACCAGGGGGGCGGGGAGCTGTTTTTT.

This clonotype has just a few counts. The CDR3 loop is CASSPRKILAGEQETQYF. As DNA, the CDR3 is TGTGCCAGCAGCCCGCGCAAAATACTAGCGGGGGAACAAGAGACCCAGTACTTC. The J gene is TRBJ2-5, the V gene TRBV11-2; TRBD2 matches at 11 bases. The V gene end was trimmed by 5 bases and the J gene end by 2 bases; junction bases not matched to a gene: 13. CDR3 length: 18 residues. CDR1 is SGHAT and CDR2 is FQNNGV in the germline V gene.

This clonotype was detected many times. The chain employs TRBV5-1 and TRBJ1-2; tentative D call: TRBD1 (6 bases). Germline V gene sequence: CDR1 SGHRS, CDR2 YFSETQ. The CDR3 has 15 residues. V was pared by 3 bases and J by 6 bases, with 18 bases between. CDR3 sequence: CASSSRRTDLNGYTF. The CDR3 nucleotides read TGCGCCAGCAGCTCACGTAGGACAGATTTAAATGGCTACACCTTC.

This clonotype was counted many times. The chain has TRBV6-5 and TRBJ2-1, with a tentative D call TRBD1 (7 bases). The germline V gene encodes CDR1 MNHEY and CDR2 SVGAGI. V was pared by 6 bases and J by 3 bases, with 21 bases between. CDR3 length: 17 amino acids. CDR3 DNA sequence: TGTGCCAGCAGCGCCGGGACAGAGGGACTTTTCTACAATGAGCAGTTCTTC. As protein: CASSAGTEGLFYNEQFF.

At least ten counts were recorded for this clonotype. The chain combines TRBV5-1 with TRBJ2-5; TRBD1 is a possible D gene (5 bases). Germline lookup yields CDR1 SGHRS and CDR2 YFSETQ. Trimming removed 0 bases from V and 4 bases from J, with 7 bases in between. The CDR3 covers 13 residues. The CDR3 here is CASSLEGIETQYF. The CDR3 DNA sequence: TGCGCCAGCAGCTTGGAGGGGATAGAGACCCAGTACTTC.

Here the CDR3 reads CAISESGGKAEAFF. CDR3 coding DNA: TGTGCCATCAGTGAGTCTGGGGGAAAGGCTGAAGCTTTCTTT. J is TRBJ1-1 and V is TRBV10-3; D perhaps matches TRBD1 (5 bases). Germline CDR1 is ENHRY and CDR2 is SYGVKD. Deletions cut 0 bases from V and 6 bases from J, with 11 bases between. CDR3 length: 14 residues.

This clonotype occurred many times. The chain has TRBV6-2 or TRBV6-3 and TRBJ1-2; D is undetermined. Trimming stripped 2 bases from V and 1 base from J, with 5 bases between. The V gene's germline CDR1 is MNHEY and CDR2 SVGEGT. The CDR3 is made up of 13 amino acids. The CDR3 spells CASSYVGNYGYTF. CDR3 bases: TGTGCCAGCAGTTACGTCGGTAACTATGGCTACACCTTC.

This clonotype was seen many times. The germline gene is not matched at one end of the junction; a read error may be the cause. This chain links TRBV6-1 with TRBJ2-1; 7 nucleotides match TRBD1. Germline assignment: CDR1 MNHNS and CDR2 SASEGT. The CDR3 sequence is 14 residues long. In DNA form, the CDR3 reads TGTGCCAGCTGTGACAGGGCGGTCTACAATGAGCAGTTCTTC. Translating gives CASCDRAVYNEQFF.

This clonotype was seen repeatedly, ten times or more. The J gene is TRBJ2-1, the V gene TRBV30, with 13 bases lining up with TRBD2. With 4 bases clipped from V and 7 bases from J, the junction kept 19 bases outside the gene matches. CDR3 length: 19 residues. CDR1 is GTSNPN, CDR2 SVGIG, per germline (reference sequence). The CDR3 region is CAWKSKSGTSGVIWNEQFF. In nucleotides, the CDR3 is TGTGCCTGGAAGTCCAAGTCCGGGACTAGCGGGGTTATTTGGAATGAGCAGTTCTTC.